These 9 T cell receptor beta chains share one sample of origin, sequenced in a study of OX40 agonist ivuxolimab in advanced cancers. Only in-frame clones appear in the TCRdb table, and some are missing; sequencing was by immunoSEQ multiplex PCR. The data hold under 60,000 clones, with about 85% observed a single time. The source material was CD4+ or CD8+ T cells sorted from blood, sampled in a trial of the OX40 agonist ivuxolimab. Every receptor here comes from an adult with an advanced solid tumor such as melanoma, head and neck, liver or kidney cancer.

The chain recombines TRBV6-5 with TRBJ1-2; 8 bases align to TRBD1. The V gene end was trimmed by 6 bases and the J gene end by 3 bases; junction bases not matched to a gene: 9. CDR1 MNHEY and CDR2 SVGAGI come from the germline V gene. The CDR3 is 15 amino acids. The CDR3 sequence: CASSSRTGTHYGYTF. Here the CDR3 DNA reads TGTGCCAGCAGCTCGAGGACAGGGACGCACTATGGCTACACCTTC.

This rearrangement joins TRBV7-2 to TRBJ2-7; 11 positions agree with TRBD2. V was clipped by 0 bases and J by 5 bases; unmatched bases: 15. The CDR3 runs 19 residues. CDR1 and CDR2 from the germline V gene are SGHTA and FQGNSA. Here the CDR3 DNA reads TGTGCCAGCAGCTTAGCCCCCAGCGGTAGCGGGGGGGCCCGGAACGAGCAGTACTTC. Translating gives CASSLAPSGSGGARNEQYF. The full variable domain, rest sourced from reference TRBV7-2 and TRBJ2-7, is GAGVSQSPSNKVTEKGKDVELRCDPISGHTALYWYRQSLGQGLEFLIYFQGNSAPDKSGLPSDRFSAERTGGSVSTLTIQRTQQEDSAVYLCASSLAPSGSGGARNEQYFGPGTRLTVT.

CDR3 nucleotides: TGTGCCAGCAGCTTAGGAGTCACTTACTACGAGCAGTACTTC. Its translation: CASSLGVTYYEQYF. The genes are TRBV13 and TRBJ2-7, with D unresolved. The CDR3 totals 14 residues. Germline CDR1 reads PRHDT; CDR2 reads FYEKMQ (reference sequence). Trimming shortened V by 0 bases and J by 3 bases, and 9 bases separated the two germline ends.

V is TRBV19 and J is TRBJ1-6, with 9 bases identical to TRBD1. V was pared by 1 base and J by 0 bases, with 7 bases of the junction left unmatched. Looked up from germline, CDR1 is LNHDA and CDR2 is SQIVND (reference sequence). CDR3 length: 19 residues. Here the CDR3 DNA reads TGTGCCAGTAGTATAGCAGGACAGGGGCCTAGCTCCTATAATTCACCCCTCCACTTT. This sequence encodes CASSIAGQGPSSYNSPLHF.

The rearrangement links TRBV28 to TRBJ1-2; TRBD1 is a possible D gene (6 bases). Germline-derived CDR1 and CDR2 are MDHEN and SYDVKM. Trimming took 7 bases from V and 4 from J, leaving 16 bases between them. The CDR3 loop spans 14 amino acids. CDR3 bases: TGTGCCAGCAATAGTCAGGGGTATGCCTATGGCTACACCTTC. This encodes CASNSQGYAYGYTF.

The CDR3, as DNA: TGTGCCAGCAGCTTAGATACAGGGTCAGATACGCAGTATTTT. Encoded protein: CASSLDTGSDTQYF. The genes are TRBV11-2 and TRBJ2-3, with D possibly being TRBD1 (6 bases). This CDR3 spans 14 amino acids. Trimming removed 0 bases from V and 4 bases from J, with 8 bases in between. Per the germline V gene, CDR1 is SGHAT and CDR2 is FQNNGV.

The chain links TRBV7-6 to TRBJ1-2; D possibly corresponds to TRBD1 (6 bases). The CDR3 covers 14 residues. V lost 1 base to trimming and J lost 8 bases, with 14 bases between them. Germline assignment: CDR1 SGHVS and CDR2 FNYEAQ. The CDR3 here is CASSLVVQGGGYTF. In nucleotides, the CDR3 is TGTGCCAGCAGCTTAGTCGTACAGGGAGGAGGCTACACCTTC.

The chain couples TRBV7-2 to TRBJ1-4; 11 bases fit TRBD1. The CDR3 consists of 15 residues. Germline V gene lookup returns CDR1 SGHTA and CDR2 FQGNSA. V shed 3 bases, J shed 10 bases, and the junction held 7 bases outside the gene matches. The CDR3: CASSFALGQGGKLFF. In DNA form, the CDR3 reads TGTGCCAGCAGCTTTGCTTTGGGACAGGGGGGAAAACTGTTTTTT.

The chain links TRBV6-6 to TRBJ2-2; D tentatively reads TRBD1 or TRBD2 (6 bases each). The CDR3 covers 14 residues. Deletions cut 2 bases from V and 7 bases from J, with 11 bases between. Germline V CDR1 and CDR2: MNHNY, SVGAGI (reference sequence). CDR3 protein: CASSYRGDIGELFF. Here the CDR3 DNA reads TGTGCCAGCAGTTACAGGGGGGACATCGGGGAGCTGTTTTTT.